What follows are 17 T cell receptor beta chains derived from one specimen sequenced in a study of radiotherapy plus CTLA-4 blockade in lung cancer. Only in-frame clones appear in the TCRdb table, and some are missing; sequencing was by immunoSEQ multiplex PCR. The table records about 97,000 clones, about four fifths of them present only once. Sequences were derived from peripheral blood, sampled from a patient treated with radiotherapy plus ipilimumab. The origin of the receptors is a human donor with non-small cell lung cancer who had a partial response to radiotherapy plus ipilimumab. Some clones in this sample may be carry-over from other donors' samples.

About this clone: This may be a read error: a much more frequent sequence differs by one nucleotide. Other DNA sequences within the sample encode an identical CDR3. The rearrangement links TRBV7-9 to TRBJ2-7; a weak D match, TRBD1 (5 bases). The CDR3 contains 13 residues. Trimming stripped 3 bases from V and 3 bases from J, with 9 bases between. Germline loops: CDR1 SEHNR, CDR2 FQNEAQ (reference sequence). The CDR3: CASSFGQGYEQYF. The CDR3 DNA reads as TGTGCCAGCAGCTTCGGTCAGGGCTACGAGCAGTACTTC. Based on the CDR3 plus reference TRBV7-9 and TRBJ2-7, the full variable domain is DTGVSQNPRHKITKRGQNVTFRCDPISEHNRLYWYRQTLGQGPEFLTYFQNEAQLEKSRLLSDRFSAERPKGSFSTLEIQRTEQGDSAMYLCASSFGQGYEQYFGPGTRLTVT.

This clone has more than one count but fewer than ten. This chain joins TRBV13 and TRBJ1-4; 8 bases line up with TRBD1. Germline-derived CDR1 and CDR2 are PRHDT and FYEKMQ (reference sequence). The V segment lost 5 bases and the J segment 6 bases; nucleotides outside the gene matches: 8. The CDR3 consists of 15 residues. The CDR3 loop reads CASSARGQADEKLFF. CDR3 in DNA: TGTGCCAGCAGCGCCCGGGGACAGGCGGATGAAAAACTGTTTTTT.

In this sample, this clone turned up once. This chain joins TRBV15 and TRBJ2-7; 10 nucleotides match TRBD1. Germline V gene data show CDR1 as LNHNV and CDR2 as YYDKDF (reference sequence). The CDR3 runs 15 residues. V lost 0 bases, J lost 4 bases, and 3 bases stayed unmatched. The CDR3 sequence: CATSRDKGQGYEQYF. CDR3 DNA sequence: TGTGCCACCAGCAGAGATAAGGGACAGGGGTACGAGCAGTACTTC.

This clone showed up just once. CDR3 sequence: CASSYPRTGGNTEAFF. CDR3 sequence (DNA): TGTGCCAGCAGTTACCCACGGACAGGCGGGAACACTGAAGCTTTCTTT. This sequence joins TRBV6-5 and TRBJ1-1; 7 nucleotides match TRBD1. CDR1 is MNHEY and CDR2 is SVGAGI in the germline V gene. The CDR3 consists of 16 residues. V was clipped by 2 bases and J by 1 base; unmatched bases: 7.

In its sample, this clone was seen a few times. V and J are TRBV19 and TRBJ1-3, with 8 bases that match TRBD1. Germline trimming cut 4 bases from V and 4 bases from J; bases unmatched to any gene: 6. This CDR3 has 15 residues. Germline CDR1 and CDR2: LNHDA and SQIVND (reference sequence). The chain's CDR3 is CASSNQGARGNTIYF. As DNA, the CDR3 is TGTGCCAGTAGTAACCAGGGGGCGCGAGGAAACACCATATATTTT. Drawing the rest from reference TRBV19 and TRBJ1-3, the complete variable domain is DGGITQSPKYLFRKEGQNVTLSCEQNLNHDAMYWYRQDPGQGLRLIYYSQIVNDFQKGDIAEGYSVSREKKESFPLTVTSAQKNPTAFYLCASSNQGARGNTIYFGEGSWLTVV.

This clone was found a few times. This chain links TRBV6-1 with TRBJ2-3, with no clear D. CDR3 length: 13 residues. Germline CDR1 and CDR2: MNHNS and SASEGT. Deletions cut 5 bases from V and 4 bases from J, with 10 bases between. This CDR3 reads CASSFQVADTQYF. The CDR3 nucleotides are TGTGCCAGCAGTTTCCAGGTAGCAGATACGCAGTATTTT.

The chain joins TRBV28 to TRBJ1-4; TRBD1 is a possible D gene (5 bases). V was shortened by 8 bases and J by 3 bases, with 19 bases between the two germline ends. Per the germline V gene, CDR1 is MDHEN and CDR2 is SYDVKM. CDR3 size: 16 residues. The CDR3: CASQFIGGEANEKLFF. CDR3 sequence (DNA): TGTGCCAGCCAGTTTATCGGGGGGGAGGCTAATGAAAAACTGTTTTTT. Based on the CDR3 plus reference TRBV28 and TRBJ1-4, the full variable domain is DVKVTQSSRYLVKRTGEKVFLECVQDMDHENMFWYRQDPGLGLRLIYFSYDVKMKEKGDIPEGYSVSREKKERFSLILESASTNQTSMYLCASQFIGGEANEKLFFGSGTQLSVL.

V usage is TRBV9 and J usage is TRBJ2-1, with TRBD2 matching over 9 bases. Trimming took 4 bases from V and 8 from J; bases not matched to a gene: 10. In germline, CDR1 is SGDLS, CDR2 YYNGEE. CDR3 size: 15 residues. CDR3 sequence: CASSPGTSFGDEQFF. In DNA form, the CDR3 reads TGTGCCAGCAGCCCTGGGACTAGCTTTGGGGATGAGCAGTTCTTC. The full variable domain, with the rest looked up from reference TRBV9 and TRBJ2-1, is DSGVTQTPKHLITATGQRVTLRCSPRSGDLSVYWYQQSLDQGLQFLIQYYNGEERAKGNILERFSAQQFPDLHSELNLSSLELGDSALYFCASSPGTSFGDEQFFGPGTRLTVL.

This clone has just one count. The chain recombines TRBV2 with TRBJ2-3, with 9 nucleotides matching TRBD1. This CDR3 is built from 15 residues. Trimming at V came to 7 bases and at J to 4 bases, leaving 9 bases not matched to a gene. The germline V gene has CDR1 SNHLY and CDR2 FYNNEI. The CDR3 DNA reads TGTGCCAGCACGCAGACAGGGGGTTCGGCAGATACGCAGTATTTT. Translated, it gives CASTQTGGSADTQYF. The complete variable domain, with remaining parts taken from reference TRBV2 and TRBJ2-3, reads EPEVTQTPSHQVTQMGQEVILRCVPISNHLYFYWYRQILGQKVEFLVSFYNNEISEKSEIFDDQFSVERPDGSNFTLKIRSTKLEDSAMYFCASTQTGGSADTQYFGPGTRLTVL.

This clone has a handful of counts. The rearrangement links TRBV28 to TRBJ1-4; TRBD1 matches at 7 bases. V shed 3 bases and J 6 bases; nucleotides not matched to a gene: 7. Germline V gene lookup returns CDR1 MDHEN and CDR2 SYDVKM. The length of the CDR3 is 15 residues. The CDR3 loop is CASSLLGQVDEKLFF. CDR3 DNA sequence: TGTGCCAGCAGTTTGTTAGGACAGGTGGATGAAAAACTGTTTTTT.

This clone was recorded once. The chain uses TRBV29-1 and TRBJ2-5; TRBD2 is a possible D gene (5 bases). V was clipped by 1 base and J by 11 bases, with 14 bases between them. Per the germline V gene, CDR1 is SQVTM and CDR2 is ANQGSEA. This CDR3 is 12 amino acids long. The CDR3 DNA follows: TGCAGCGTTGAAGTCTTTAGTAGGGAGCAGTACTTC. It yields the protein CSVEVFSREQYF.

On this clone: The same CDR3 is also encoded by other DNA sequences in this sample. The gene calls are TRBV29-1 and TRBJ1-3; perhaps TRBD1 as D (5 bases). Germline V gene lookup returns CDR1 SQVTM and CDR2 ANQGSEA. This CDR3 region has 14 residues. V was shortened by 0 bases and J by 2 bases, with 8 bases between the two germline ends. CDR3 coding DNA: TGCAGCGTTGAAGATGGGGCAGCTGGAAACACCATATATTTT. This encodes CSVEDGAAGNTIYF.

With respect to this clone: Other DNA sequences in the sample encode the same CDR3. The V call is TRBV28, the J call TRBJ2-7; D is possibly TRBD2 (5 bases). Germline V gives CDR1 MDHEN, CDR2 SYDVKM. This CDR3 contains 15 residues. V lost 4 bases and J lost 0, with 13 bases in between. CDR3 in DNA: TGTGCCAGCAGTTCCCCCAGCGGAAGCTCCTACGAGCAGTACTTC. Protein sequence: CASSSPSGSSYEQYF.

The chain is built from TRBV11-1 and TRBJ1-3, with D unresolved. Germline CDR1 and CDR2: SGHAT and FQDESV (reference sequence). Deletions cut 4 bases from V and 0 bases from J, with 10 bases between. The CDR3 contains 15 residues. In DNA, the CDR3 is TGTGCCAGCAGCTCAGAGGCGATCTCTGGAAACACCATATATTTT. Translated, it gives CASSSEAISGNTIYF.

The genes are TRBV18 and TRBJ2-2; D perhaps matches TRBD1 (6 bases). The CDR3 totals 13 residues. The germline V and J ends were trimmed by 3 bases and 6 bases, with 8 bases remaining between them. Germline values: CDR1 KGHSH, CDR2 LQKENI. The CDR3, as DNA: TGTGCCAGCTCACCCCCAGGGGCCGGGGAGCTGTTTTTT. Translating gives CASSPPGAGELFF.

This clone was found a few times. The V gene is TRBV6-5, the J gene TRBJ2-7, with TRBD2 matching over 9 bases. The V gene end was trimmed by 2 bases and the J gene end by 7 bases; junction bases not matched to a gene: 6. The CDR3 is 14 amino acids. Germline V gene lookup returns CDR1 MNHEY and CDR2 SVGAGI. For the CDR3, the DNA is TGTGCCAGCAGTTACCTAGCGGGGTCTGGGGAGCAGTACTTC. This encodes CASSYLAGSGEQYF.

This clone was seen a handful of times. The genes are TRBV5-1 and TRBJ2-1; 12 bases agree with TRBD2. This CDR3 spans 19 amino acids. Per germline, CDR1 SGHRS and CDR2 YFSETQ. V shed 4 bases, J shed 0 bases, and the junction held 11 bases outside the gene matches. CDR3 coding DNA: TGCGCCAGCAGCCTGGCCGGGACTAGCGGGCTCAGCTCCTACAATGAGCAGTTCTTC. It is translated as CASSLAGTSGLSSYNEQFF.